The entry that follows covers one T cell receptor (beta chain) sequence. Its antigen is not identified. A read error may produce the germline difference seen at one junction end. This entry belongs to a study of T cells in Graves' hyperthyroidism and ophthalmopathy. The study, taken as a whole, reports: Ophthalmopathy was separated from stable hyperthyroidism by a 13 V-J model.

These patients, aged 18 to 65, had recently diagnosed hyperthyroidism lasting under 2 months. There were TCR beta CDR3 regions amplified from RNA transcripts. A set of HTBI primers served as the primers for a first-round RT-PCR of the TCR CDR3. MiXCR, applied by TCRdb to the multiplex PCR reads, yields one record per CDR3 protein. The sample holds roughly 380,000 distinct CDR3 sequences, 12% to 15% seen once. Sample: blood. The sequence derives from a woman in her late teens or twenties with Graves' hyperthyroidism.

The CDR3 DNA follows: TGTGCCAGCAGCAGGACTAGGTGGCAGCCCCAGCGTTTT. It specifies CASSRTRWQPQRF. The gene calls are TRBV6-1 and TRBJ1-5; D remains ambiguous. The CDR3 has 13 amino acids. Looked up from germline, CDR1 is MNHNS and CDR2 is SASEGT.